This entry is about one TCR beta chain. Its antigen is currently unknown. This specimen comes from a study of CD8 T cells in ankylosing spondylitis. The CDR3 sequence is 14 residues long. Germline V CDR1 and CDR2: DFQATT, SNEGSKA (reference sequence). With 6 bases removed from V and 0 bases from J, the gap between germline ends came to 12 bases. Whole-study results and caveats: One TCR beta motif, made up of under ten highly homologous variants, appeared characteristic of ankylosing spondylitis blood.

TCRdb analysed the 5' RACE reads with MiXCR anew, one entry per CDR3 protein. Of around 280,000 distinct CDR3 sequences in the sample, 15% to 20% were seen once. This rearrangement joins TRBV20-1 to TRBJ2-4; no reliable D call. The sequence was collected from a male donor with ankylosing spondylitis or in good health (not recorded which). The sequencing sample was made of blood, either unsorted or a sorted T cell fraction (not recorded which). The DNA for the CDR3 is TGCAGTGCCAGTGGGCCACTAGCCAAAAACATTCAGTACTTC. Its protein product is CSASGPLAKNIQYF.